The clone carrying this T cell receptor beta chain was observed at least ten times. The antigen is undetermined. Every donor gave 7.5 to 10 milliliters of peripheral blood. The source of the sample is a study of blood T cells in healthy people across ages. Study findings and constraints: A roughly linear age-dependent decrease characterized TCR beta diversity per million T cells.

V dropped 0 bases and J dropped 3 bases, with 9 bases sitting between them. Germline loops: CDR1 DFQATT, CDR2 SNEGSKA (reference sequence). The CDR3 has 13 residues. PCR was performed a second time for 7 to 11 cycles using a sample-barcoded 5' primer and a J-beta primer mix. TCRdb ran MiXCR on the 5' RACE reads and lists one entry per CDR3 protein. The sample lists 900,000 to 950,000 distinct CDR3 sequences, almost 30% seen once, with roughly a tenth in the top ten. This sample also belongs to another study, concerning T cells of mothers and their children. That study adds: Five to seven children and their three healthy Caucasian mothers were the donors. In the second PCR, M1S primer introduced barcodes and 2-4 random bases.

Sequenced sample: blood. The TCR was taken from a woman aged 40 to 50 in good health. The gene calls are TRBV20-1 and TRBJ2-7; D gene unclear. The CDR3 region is CSARDIASYEQYF. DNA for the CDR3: TGCAGTGCTAGAGATATCGCGAGCTACGAGCAGTACTTC.